The clone carrying this T cell receptor beta chain was seen only once. V shed 4 bases and J 7 bases; nucleotides not matched to a gene: 7. Germline lookup yields CDR1 SGHNT and CDR2 YYREEE (reference sequence). The CDR3 is 15 residues long. Method: immunoSEQ multiplex PCR; TCRdb's copy keeps in-frame clones and lacks some. This sample yields under 350,000 clones, of which about 93% are seen a single time; roughly 7.3% belongs to the top ten. The sample originates from a study of blood T cell repertoires in COVID-19. This receptor was obtained from a woman aged 25-40 years with COVID-19, enrolled during active disease. Sequencing used peripheral blood. The V and J genes are TRBV5-4 and TRBJ2-1, with 11 nucleotides matching TRBD2. CDR3 protein: CASSRGLAGMNEQFF. The CDR3 DNA is TGTGCCAGCAGCCGAGGACTAGCGGGCATGAATGAGCAGTTCTTC. Combining the CDR3 with reference TRBV5-4 and TRBJ2-1 gives the whole variable domain ETGVTQSPTHLIKTRGQQVTLRCSSQSGHNTVSWYQQALGQGPQFIFQYYREEENGRGNFPPRFSGLQFPNYSSELNVNALELDDSALYLCASSRGLAGMNEQFFGPGTRLTVL.